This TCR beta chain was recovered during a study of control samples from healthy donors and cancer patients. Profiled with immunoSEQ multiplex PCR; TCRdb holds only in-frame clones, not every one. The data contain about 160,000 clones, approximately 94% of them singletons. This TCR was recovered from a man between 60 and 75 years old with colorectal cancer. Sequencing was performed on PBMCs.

CDR3 nucleotides: TGTGCCAGCAGTGAAGGTGGGACAGGGACCCAGCCCCAGCATTTT. It encodes CASSEGGTGTQPQHF. The V and J genes are TRBV2 and TRBJ1-5; 9 bases are a match to TRBD1. The CDR3 spans 15 residues. The junction had 5 bases not matched to a gene; V was cut back by 1 base and J by 7 bases. From germline, CDR1 is SNHLY and CDR2 FYNNEI.